This passage covers 4 T cell receptor beta chains from one sample sequenced in a study of OX40 agonist ivuxolimab in advanced cancers. This table comes from immunoSEQ multiplex PCR, and its TCRdb copy is limited to in-frame clones, with some not included. The data show approximately 49,000 clones, with around 85% seen just once and roughly 20% held by the top ten. Material: CD4+ or CD8+ T cells sorted from blood, obtained in a trial of the OX40 agonist ivuxolimab. The receptors come from an adult with an advanced solid tumor such as melanoma, head and neck, liver or kidney cancer.

The V call is TRBV5-6, the J call TRBJ1-2, with D perhaps TRBD1 (5 bases). Germline CDR1 and CDR2: SGHDT and YYEEEE. V was pared by 0 bases and J by 7 bases, with 7 bases between. The CDR3 consists of 12 residues. The CDR3 region has the DNA TGTGCCAGCAGCTTGGCCGGGGGTGGCTACACCTTC. Protein product: CASSLAGGGYTF.

Concerning this clone itself: The conserved phenylalanine or tryptophan normally closing the CDR3 is absent here, so this likely arose from a read error. It is unclear where the CDR3 begins or ends on the DNA, so no DNA is shown, and the CDR3 is as TCRdb lists it. The chain recombines TRBV2 with TRBJ1-4; TRBD1, the table's D call, was not compared with the DNA. Germline V lookup: CDR1 SNHLY, CDR2 FYNNEI. The CDR3 numbers 11 amino acids, ends counted. CDR3 region: CASSAPDRMFL.

The chain uses TRBV27 and TRBJ1-2; D is possibly TRBD1 (5 bases). Between the trimmed V and J ends, which lost 3 bases and 4 bases, there was a span of 9 bases. CDR3 length equals 13 residues. Germline V gives CDR1 MNHEY, CDR2 SMNVEV (reference sequence). The CDR3 reads CASSLGQFYGYTF. CDR3 sequence (DNA): TGTGCCAGCAGTTTGGGGCAGTTCTATGGCTACACCTTC.

The gene calls are TRBV7-9 and TRBJ1-2; 7 nucleotides align to TRBD1. J gave up 8 bases and V 3 bases, and 6 bases lay outside the gene matches. CDR3 length: 13 residues. Germline V gene sequence: CDR1 SEHNR, CDR2 FQNEAQ (reference sequence). The CDR3 DNA is TGTGCCAGCAGCTTCCTTGACAGGGCGGGCTACACCTTC. Residues: CASSFLDRAGYTF.